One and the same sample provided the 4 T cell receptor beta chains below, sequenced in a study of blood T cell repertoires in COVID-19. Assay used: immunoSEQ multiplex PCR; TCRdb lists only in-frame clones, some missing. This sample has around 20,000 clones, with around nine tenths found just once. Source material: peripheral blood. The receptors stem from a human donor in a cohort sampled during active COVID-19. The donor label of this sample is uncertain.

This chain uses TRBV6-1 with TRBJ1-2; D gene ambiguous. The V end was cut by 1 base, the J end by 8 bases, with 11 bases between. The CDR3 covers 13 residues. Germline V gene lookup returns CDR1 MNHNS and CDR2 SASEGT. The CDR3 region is CASSEDGIRGYTF. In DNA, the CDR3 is TGTGCCAGCAGTGAAGATGGTATCCGGGGCTACACCTTC.

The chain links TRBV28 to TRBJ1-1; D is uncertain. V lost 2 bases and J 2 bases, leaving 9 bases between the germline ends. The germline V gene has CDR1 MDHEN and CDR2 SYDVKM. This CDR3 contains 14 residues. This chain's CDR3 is CASSLRQRNTEAFF. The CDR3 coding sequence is TGTGCCAGCAGTTTACGGCAGCGAAACACTGAAGCTTTCTTT.

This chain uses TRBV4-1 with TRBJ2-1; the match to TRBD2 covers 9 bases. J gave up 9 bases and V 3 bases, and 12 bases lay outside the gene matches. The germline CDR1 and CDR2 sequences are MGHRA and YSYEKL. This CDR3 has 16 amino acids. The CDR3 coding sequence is TGCGCCAGCAGCCACCAAAGGGCGGGAGGGCCCGGTGAGCAGTTCTTC. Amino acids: CASSHQRAGGPGEQFF.

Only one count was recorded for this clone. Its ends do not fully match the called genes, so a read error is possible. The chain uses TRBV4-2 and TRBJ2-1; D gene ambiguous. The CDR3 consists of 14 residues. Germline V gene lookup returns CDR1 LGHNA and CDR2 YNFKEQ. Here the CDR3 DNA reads TGTGCCAGCAGCCAAGGCGACTCCGACAATGAGCAGTTCTTC. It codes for CASSQGDSDNEQFF.